The 25 T cell receptor beta chains given below trace back to one sample, sequenced in a study of long-term antiretroviral therapy in people with HIV. With survey level as its setting, the immunoSEQ assay was v3.0. Generated by immunoSEQ multiplex PCR, the TCRdb table keeps only in-frame clones and is missing some. The sample has 25,000 to 30,000 clones, roughly 89% seen once. The input for sequencing was unsorted PBMCs, taken 1.8 years after starting antiretroviral therapy. The receptors were sampled from a woman under 30 with HIV.

This chain uses TRBV5-6 with TRBJ2-1, with D possibly TRBD2 on 5 matching bases. Trimming left V 4 bases short and J 8 bases short, with 22 bases between. CDR3 size: 16 residues. Germline assignment: CDR1 SGHDT and CDR2 YYEEEE. The CDR3 DNA follows: TGTGCCAGCAGCCCAGATGCGGGCGCCTCTAGGGATGAGCAGTTCTTC. Amino acids: CASSPDAGASRDEQFF.

In this sample, this clone is large (0.1 to 1%). The chain recombines TRBV15 with TRBJ2-7; D perhaps matches TRBD1 (5 bases). Germline values: CDR1 LNHNV, CDR2 YYDKDF (reference sequence). The CDR3 consists of 16 residues. Between the trimmed V and J ends, which lost 0 bases and 5 bases, there was a span of 17 bases. The CDR3 here is CATSRDPMQGLNEQYF. Written as DNA, the CDR3 is TGTGCCACCAGCAGAGATCCCATGCAGGGTCTCAACGAGCAGTACTTC.

The J gene is TRBJ2-5, the V gene TRBV11-2, with 11 bases matching TRBD2. The V gene's germline CDR1 is SGHAT and CDR2 FQNNGV. V was pared by 3 bases and J by 4 bases, with 7 bases of the junction left unmatched. The CDR3 length is 16 residues. CDR3 loop: CASSFVAGGPGETQYF. The CDR3 coding sequence is TGTGCCAGCAGCTTCGTAGCGGGAGGGCCGGGAGAGACCCAGTACTTC.

The V gene is TRBV5-1, the J gene TRBJ2-3, with D possibly TRBD2 on 6 matching bases. Germline CDR1 SGHRS, CDR2 YFSETQ. The CDR3 spans 17 residues. Trimming pared 3 bases from V and 4 bases from J, leaving 21 bases between. DNA of the CDR3: TGCGCCAGCAGCTCGAGGACGTCGGGAGCCCTCGCAGATACGCAGTATTTT. Translating gives CASSSRTSGALADTQYF.

DNA for the CDR3: TGTGCCAGCAGTTTCTCAATCCACGAGCAGTACTTC. It codes for CASSFSIHEQYF. This chain connects TRBV27 to TRBJ2-7; D is ambiguous. Germline values: CDR1 MNHEY, CDR2 SMNVEV (reference sequence). Trimming cost V 3 bases and J 5 bases, with 8 bases left between them. The CDR3 has 12 residues.

V usage is TRBV7-2 and J usage is TRBJ2-7, with TRBD1 as a possible D gene (5 bases). The CDR3 length is 13 residues. Trimming stripped 1 base from V and 5 bases from J, with 9 bases between. From germline, CDR1 is SGHTA and CDR2 FQGNSA. This CDR3 is CASSLVSRDEQYF. DNA for the CDR3: TGTGCCAGCAGCTTAGTCTCCAGGGACGAGCAGTACTTC.

V and J are TRBV5-4 and TRBJ2-5; no reliable D call. The length of the CDR3 is 13 residues. The V end was cut by 0 bases, the J end by 4 bases, with 7 bases between. The germline CDR1 and CDR2 sequences are SGHNT and YYREEE (reference sequence). The chain's CDR3 is CASSLGEPETQYF. Here the CDR3 DNA reads TGTGCCAGCAGCTTGGGAGAGCCAGAGACCCAGTACTTC.

J is TRBJ2-1 and V is TRBV7-8; D is perhaps TRBD2 (6 bases). This CDR3 region has 12 residues. V was clipped by 1 base and J by 9 bases, with 7 bases between them. Germline CDR1 and CDR2: SGHVS and FQNEAQ. The CDR3 region is CASSLGDFEQFF. For the CDR3, the DNA is TGTGCCAGCAGCTTAGGGGACTTTGAGCAGTTCTTC.

This clone has only a few counts. The V call is TRBV9, the J call TRBJ2-1; TRBD2 agrees at 9 bases. The V segment lost 4 bases and the J segment 4 bases; nucleotides outside the gene matches: 9. The germline V gene has CDR1 SGDLS and CDR2 YYNGEE. CDR3 length: 16 amino acids. CDR3 DNA: TGTGCCAGCAGCCCCCCTGGGACTAGCCCATACAATGAGCAGTTCTTC. It codes for CASSPPGTSPYNEQFF.

This chain connects TRBV7-2 to TRBJ2-7, with D tentatively TRBD1 or TRBD2 (7 bases each). Between the trimmed V and J ends, which lost 5 bases and 4 bases, there was a span of 15 bases. CDR3 size: 14 residues. Germline-derived CDR1 and CDR2 are SGHTA and FQGNSA. The CDR3 spells CASSLRQGGYEQYF. CDR3 nucleotides: TGTGCCAGCAGCCTCCGACAGGGAGGGTACGAGCAGTACTTC.

The rearrangement links TRBV6-5 to TRBJ2-7, with a weak D call TRBD2 (5 bases). V lost 9 bases, J lost 3 bases, and 12 bases lay in between. Germline-derived CDR1 and CDR2 are MNHEY and SVGAGI. The CDR3 extends over 12 amino acids. The CDR3 loop reads CASSDGDYEQYF. In nucleotides, the CDR3 is TGTGCCAGTAGCGACGGAGACTACGAGCAGTACTTC.

The chain links TRBV28 to TRBJ1-4; 7 bases map to TRBD1. The CDR3 consists of 18 residues. Germline values: CDR1 MDHEN, CDR2 SYDVKM. J lost 0 bases, V lost 5 bases, and 12 bases had no gene match. Here the CDR3 DNA reads TGTGCCAGCAGTCTCTCTTGGGGACAGCCCACAACTAATGAAAAACTGTTTTTT. Its translation is CASSLSWGQPTTNEKLFF.

The rearrangement uses TRBV10-2 and TRBJ1-5; D might be TRBD1 (6 bases). This CDR3 is 13 amino acids long. CDR1 WSHSY and CDR2 SAAADI come from the germline V gene. Trimming cost V 7 bases and J 6 bases, with 13 bases left between them. The CDR3 bases are TGCGCCAGCACGGGGGGGGGCTCTCAGCCCCAGCATTTT. Amino acids: CASTGGGSQPQHF.

This sequence joins TRBV9 and TRBJ2-5; TRBD1 matches at 7 bases. Germline trimming cut 0 bases from V and 1 base from J; bases unmatched to any gene: 9. CDR1 SGDLS and CDR2 YYNGEE come from the germline V gene. CDR3 length: 17 residues. The CDR3: CASSVDGQTGLQETQYF. The CDR3 DNA reads as TGTGCCAGCAGCGTAGATGGCCAGACAGGGCTCCAAGAGACCCAGTACTTC.

The chain has TRBV7-8 and TRBJ2-7, with a possible D match to TRBD2 (7 bases). In germline, CDR1 is SGHVS, CDR2 FQNEAQ. The CDR3 spans 13 residues. V dropped 4 bases and J dropped 6 bases, with 13 bases sitting between them. Here the CDR3 reads CASSYSRGAEQYF. For the CDR3, the DNA is TGTGCCAGCAGCTATTCCCGGGGGGCCGAGCAGTACTTC.

The CDR3 loop reads CASSLLGTGIYEQYF. As DNA, the CDR3 is TGTGCCAGCAGTCTACTCGGGACAGGGATCTACGAGCAGTACTTC. This chain joins TRBV11-3 and TRBJ2-7; 9 bases align to TRBD1. This CDR3 region has 15 residues. J lost 3 bases, V lost 6 bases, and 9 bases had no gene match. CDR1 SGHNT and CDR2 YENEEA come from the germline V gene.

The chain joins TRBV19 to TRBJ2-7; 8 bases agree with TRBD2. CDR1 is LNHDA and CDR2 is SQIVND in the germline V gene (reference sequence). CDR3 length: 13 residues. The V gene end was trimmed by 3 bases and the J gene end by 7 bases; junction bases not matched to a gene: 5. The CDR3 DNA reads TGTGCCAGTAGTATGGCGGGAGGAGGGGAGCAGTACTTC. This translates into CASSMAGGGEQYF.

The DNA for the CDR3 is TGTGCCAGCAGCGGCACCGGATACGAGCAGTACTTC. Amino acid sequence: CASSGTGYEQYF. This rearrangement joins TRBV11-3 to TRBJ2-7; no firm D call. Germline V gives CDR1 SGHNT, CDR2 YENEEA. With 5 bases removed from V and 4 bases from J, the gap between germline ends came to 9 bases. CDR3 length: 12 amino acids.

The rearrangement joins TRBV15 to TRBJ1-4; D might be TRBD1 (5 bases). Per the germline V gene, CDR1 is LNHNV and CDR2 is YYDKDF (reference sequence). V was clipped by 2 bases and J by 0 bases, with 7 bases between them. This CDR3 has 15 amino acids. The CDR3 region has the DNA TGTGCCACCAGCAGACGGGGCTCAACTAATGAAAAACTGTTTTTT. It encodes CATSRRGSTNEKLFF.

This chain connects TRBV6-6 to TRBJ2-3, with TRBD2 identical over 12 bases. CDR3 size: 16 residues. The germline V gene encodes CDR1 MNHNY and CDR2 SVGAGI (reference sequence). The V and J ends lost 6 bases and 5 bases, in that order; junction bases with no gene match: 9. The CDR3 DNA is TGTGCCAGCAGACCACTCCCTAGCGGGAGGGAAGATACGCAGTATTTT. Its translation: CASRPLPSGREDTQYF.

This chain joins TRBV5-1 and TRBJ2-5, with 7 bases matching TRBD1. The end of the DNA aligns better with TRBJ2-7, so the J call may be wrong. Germline CDR1 SGHRS, CDR2 YFSETQ. This CDR3 contains 14 residues. The chain's CDR3 is CASSFGTESYEQYF. As DNA, the CDR3 is TGCGCCAGCAGCTTCGGGACAGAATCCTACGAGCAGTACTTC.

The gene calls are TRBV28 and TRBJ2-5; 8 bases match TRBD2. J gave up 3 bases and V 6 bases, and 6 bases lay outside the gene matches. The germline V gene has CDR1 MDHEN and CDR2 SYDVKM. CDR3 length: 14 amino acids. The CDR3 is CASSAPAGEETQYF. CDR3 coding DNA: TGTGCCAGCAGCGCCCCAGCGGGAGAAGAGACCCAGTACTTC.

Of note for this clone: The germline gene is not matched at one end of the junction; a read error may be the cause. The J gene is TRBJ2-2, the V gene TRBV19; D may match TRBD1 or TRBD2 (7 bases each). The CDR3 is 17 residues long. Per germline, CDR1 LNHDA and CDR2 SQIVND (reference sequence). CDR3 nucleotide sequence: TGTGCCAGCAAAACCCAGGGGGGGGCCTTGAACGCCGGGGAGCTGTTTTTT. Its protein product is CASKTQGGALNAGELFF.

The genes are TRBV7-9 and TRBJ1-1, with D unclear. Trimming took 5 bases from V and 0 from J, leaving 4 bases between them. Germline CDR1 reads SEHNR; CDR2 reads FQNEAQ (reference sequence). The length of the CDR3 is 12 residues. CDR3: CASSGMNTEAFF. The CDR3 DNA sequence: TGTGCCAGCAGCGGAATGAACACTGAAGCTTTCTTT.

The rearrangement joins TRBV28 to TRBJ1-5, with 9 bases fitting TRBD1. This CDR3 is 19 amino acids long. Trimming took 3 bases from V and 1 from J; bases not matched to a gene: 13. CDR1 and CDR2 from the germline V gene are MDHEN and SYDVKM. CDR3: CASSFRDRALILSNQPQHF. As DNA, the CDR3 is TGTGCCAGCAGTTTTAGGGACAGGGCCCTCATTTTGAGCAATCAGCCCCAGCATTTT.